The 23 T cell receptor beta chains below all came from one sample that was sequenced in a study of response to subunit inactivated influenza vaccine. TCRdb passed the RT-PCR reads through MiXCR, listing each CDR3 protein once. The repertoire consists of 550,000 to 600,000 distinct CDR3 sequences, with around 11% occurring once and the leading ten covering about 9.4%. Material: PBMCs from blood, obtained on the day of vaccination. Receptors originate from a man over 45 who received an inactivated influenza vaccine.

The sample holds many counts of this clonotype. The J gene is TRBJ2-3, the V gene TRBV28, with 8 bases that match TRBD1. Losses at the gene ends were 6 bases for V and 2 bases for J; bases not matched to a gene: 7. This CDR3 spans 15 amino acids. CDR1 is MDHEN, CDR2 SYDVKM, per germline. CDR3 DNA sequence: TGTGCCAGCAGGCCCGACAGGGGCCCCACAGATACGCAGTATTTT. This translates into CASRPDRGPTDTQYF.

This clonotype was counted a few times. CDR3 sequence: CASKLRQNFYNSPLHF. Written as DNA, the CDR3 is TGTGCCAGCAAGTTGAGACAGAACTTTTATAATTCACCCCTCCACTTT. The V and J genes are TRBV2 and TRBJ1-6; D is possibly TRBD1 (5 bases). Germline CDR1 and CDR2: SNHLY and FYNNEI. The CDR3 has 16 residues. V lost 7 bases and J 4 bases, leaving 17 bases between the germline ends.

Many counts were recorded for this clonotype. This chain links TRBV9 with TRBJ2-1, with no clear D. This CDR3 has 15 residues. Germline CDR1 SGDLS, CDR2 YYNGEE. Trimming cost V 0 bases and J 5 bases, with 12 bases left between them. The CDR3 loop reads CASSVGVSKDNEQFF. For the CDR3, the DNA is TGTGCCAGCAGCGTAGGGGTGTCAAAGGACAATGAGCAGTTCTTC.

The V call is TRBV15, the J call TRBJ1-5; D not resolved. From germline, CDR1 is LNHNV and CDR2 YYDKDF (reference sequence). This CDR3 has 15 amino acids. V lost 0 bases, J lost 2 bases, and 8 bases lay in between. This CDR3 is CATSRDRIGNQPQHF. CDR3 bases: TGTGCCACCAGCAGAGATCGAATCGGCAATCAGCCCCAGCATTTT.

Only a few counts were recorded for this clonotype. The genes are TRBV7-9 and TRBJ2-5; no definite D call. The CDR3 loop spans 14 amino acids. Germline-derived CDR1 and CDR2 are SEHNR and FQNEAQ (reference sequence). Trimming took off 7 bases at V and 0 bases at J, with 12 bases between the two ends. CDR3 in amino acids: CASTRMTHQETQYF. CDR3 sequence (DNA): TGTGCCAGCACCCGTATGACACACCAAGAGACCCAGTACTTC.

The sample holds a few counts of this clonotype. CDR3 bases: TGTGCCAGCAGTGACGGGGACAGGGGGCTAGCTGAAGCTTTCTTT. Its translation is CASSDGDRGLAEAFF. This chain joins TRBV6-2 or TRBV6-3 and TRBJ1-1; TRBD1 matches 12 bases. Trimming took 5 bases from V and 6 from J; bases not matched to a gene: 7. Germline assignment: CDR1 MNHEY and CDR2 SVGEGT. There are 15 residues in the CDR3.

The chain employs TRBV4-3 and TRBJ2-3; D possibly corresponds to TRBD2 (6 bases). Germline V gene data show CDR1 as LGHNA and CDR2 as YSLEER. The CDR3 has 14 residues. The V gene lost 4 bases and the J gene lost 5 bases, with 13 bases spanning the gap. The chain's CDR3 is CASSLTSFGDTQYF. DNA of the CDR3: TGCGCCAGCAGCCTCACTAGCTTCGGAGATACGCAGTATTTT.

In this sample, this clonotype turned up a few times. This chain joins TRBV18 and TRBJ2-7; the match to TRBD2 covers 11 bases. CDR3 size: 17 residues. Per the germline V gene, CDR1 is KGHSH and CDR2 is LQKENI. V trimming: 1 base; J trimming: 6 bases; junction bases outside the gene matches: 11. The CDR3 DNA is TGTGCCAGCTCACCACGAGATGTAGCGGGGGGGTCGGCCGAGCAGTACTTC. Amino acids: CASSPRDVAGGSAEQYF.

In this sample, this clonotype turned up a few times. V usage is TRBV20-1 and J usage is TRBJ2-7, with TRBD2 identical over 9 bases. V shed 1 base, J shed 0 bases, and the junction held 13 bases outside the gene matches. Germline CDR1 is DFQATT and CDR2 is SNEGSKA (reference sequence). This CDR3 is built from 18 residues. DNA of the CDR3: TGCAGTGCTAGAGGGGCGGGAGGGGAAACATCCTTCTCCTACGAGCAGTACTTC. This encodes CSARGAGGETSFSYEQYF.

This chain links TRBV24-1 with TRBJ2-1; possibly TRBD1 for D (6 bases). The CDR3 sequence is 16 residues long. V lost 3 bases to trimming and J lost 2 bases, with 13 bases between them. CDR1 and CDR2 (germline): KGHDR, SFDVKD. The CDR3 loop is CATSDPETGPYNEQFF. For the CDR3, the DNA is TGTGCCACCAGTGATCCGGAGACAGGACCCTACAATGAGCAGTTCTTC.

This sequence joins TRBV11-2 and TRBJ1-3; D ambiguous. Germline V gene data show CDR1 as SGHAT and CDR2 as FQNNGV. V dropped 4 bases and J dropped 6 bases, with 10 bases sitting between them. CDR3 length: 13 amino acids. CDR3 sequence (DNA): TGTGCCAGCAGCTCAGTGATGGAAAACACCATATATTTT. It yields the protein CASSSVMENTIYF.

In its sample, this clonotype was seen once. This may arise from a read error, as a much more abundant clone is one base away. The rearrangement joins TRBV4-3 to TRBJ2-5; 7 bases map to TRBD1. V was pared by 4 bases and J by 2 bases, with 16 bases of the junction left unmatched. Germline assignment: CDR1 LGHNA and CDR2 YSLEER. This CDR3 comprises 18 residues. The CDR3 reads CASSRSFSAGGRQETQYF. DNA of the CDR3: TGCGCCAGCAGCCGGTCGTTCTCTGCAGGGGGACGGCAAGAGACCCAGTACTTC.

The chain uses TRBV12-3 or TRBV12-4 and TRBJ2-7; 14 bases match TRBD2. The CDR3 spans 17 residues. J lost 1 base, V lost 3 bases, and 5 bases had no gene match. CDR3 loop: CASSFEGTSGSSYEQYF. CDR3 nucleotides: TGTGCCAGCAGTTTTGAGGGGACTAGCGGGAGTTCCTACGAGCAGTACTTC.

This rearrangement joins TRBV27 to TRBJ1-6, with a possible D match to TRBD1 (5 bases). V was cut by 5 bases and J by 0 bases, with 11 bases left in between. Looked up from germline, CDR1 is MNHEY and CDR2 is SMNVEV (reference sequence). The CDR3 runs to 16 residues. The CDR3 nucleotides are TGTGCCAGCAGTCCGGGACCGCGCTCCTATAATTCACCCCTCCACTTT. Translation: CASSPGPRSYNSPLHF.

The chain employs TRBV29-1 and TRBJ2-7; 13 bases fit TRBD2. J was trimmed by 2 bases and V by 2 bases; bases with no gene match: 6. Germline V gene data show CDR1 as SQVTM and CDR2 as ANQGSEA. There are 16 residues in the CDR3. This chain's CDR3 is CSVELGTSGVTYEQYF. The CDR3, as DNA: TGCAGCGTTGAACTTGGGACTAGCGGGGTGACCTACGAGCAGTACTTC.

V gene TRBV5-1 combines with J gene TRBJ2-5, with D maybe TRBD2 (5 bases). CDR1 and CDR2 from the germline V gene are SGHRS and YFSETQ. This CDR3 has 15 amino acids. V lost 5 bases, J lost 1 base, and 15 bases lay in between. The CDR3 nucleotides are TGCGCCAGCAGTCGGGGTCGGGTAATCCAAGAGACCCAGTACTTC. Amino acids: CASSRGRVIQETQYF.

This clonotype appeared a few times. The J gene is TRBJ2-2, the V gene TRBV19; no reliable D call. Trimming pared 1 base from V and 3 bases from J, leaving 6 bases between. Germline CDR1 and CDR2: LNHDA and SQIVND (reference sequence). The CDR3 contains 14 residues. The CDR3 coding sequence is TGTGCCAGTAGTATAGGGCGAGACACCGGGGAGCTGTTTTTT. Amino acids: CASSIGRDTGELFF.

The rearrangement uses TRBV12-3 or TRBV12-4 and TRBJ1-4; TRBD1 is a possible D gene (6 bases). This CDR3 has 16 residues. The V gene lost 2 bases and the J gene lost 2 bases, with 12 bases spanning the gap. The CDR3 here is CASSLWGARTNEKLFF. CDR3 nucleotide sequence: TGTGCCAGCAGTTTATGGGGGGCCCGCACTAATGAAAAACTGTTTTTT.

V usage is TRBV28 and J usage is TRBJ1-3; 10 bases fit TRBD1. The CDR3 has 15 residues. Germline CDR1 and CDR2: MDHEN and SYDVKM. The V and J ends lost 6 bases and 9 bases, in that order; junction bases with no gene match: 11. The chain's CDR3 is CASREGGQGSSTIYF. For the CDR3, the DNA is TGTGCCAGCAGGGAAGGGGGACAGGGGTCGTCCACCATATATTTT. Filled out from reference TRBV28 and TRBJ1-3, the complete variable domain reads DVKVTQSSRYLVKRTGEKVFLECVQDMDHENMFWYRQDPGLGLRLIYFSYDVKMKEKGDIPEGYSVSREKKERFSLILESASTNQTSMYLCASREGGQGSSTIYFGEGSWLTVV.

This clonotype has a handful of counts. The genes are TRBV9 and TRBJ2-1; no clear D gene. Deletions cut 2 bases from V and 9 bases from J, with 6 bases between. The CDR3 is 11 residues long. The V gene's germline CDR1 is SGDLS and CDR2 YYNGEE. The CDR3 is CASSVDVEQFF. The DNA for the CDR3 is TGTGCCAGCAGCGTTGATGTTGAGCAGTTCTTC.

This clonotype was recorded at least ten times. This sequence joins TRBV28 and TRBJ2-5; 9 bases match TRBD1. V lost 5 bases and J lost 5; bases outside the gene matches: 6. This CDR3 region has 14 residues. CDR1 and CDR2 from the germline V gene are MDHEN and SYDVKM. The CDR3: CASSLDRGFETQYF. The CDR3, as DNA: TGTGCCAGCAGTCTGGACAGGGGCTTCGAGACCCAGTACTTC.

This clonotype was seen repeatedly, ten times or more. V gene TRBV20-1 combines with J gene TRBJ2-7, with TRBD2 matching over 7 bases. With 6 bases clipped from V and 4 bases from J, the junction kept 15 bases outside the gene matches. From germline, CDR1 is DFQATT and CDR2 SNEGSKA (reference sequence). CDR3 length: 15 residues. The CDR3 sequence is CSASRRGSGVYEQYF. The CDR3 DNA follows: TGCAGTGCCTCACGGCGGGGGAGTGGAGTATACGAGCAGTACTTC.

The rearrangement joins TRBV10-3 to TRBJ1-1; D not resolved. V shed 6 bases and J shed 0 bases, with 14 bases lying between them. The CDR3 has 15 residues. Germline lookup yields CDR1 ENHRY and CDR2 SYGVKD. The CDR3 sequence is CAIRDGVLMNTEAFF. For the CDR3, the DNA is TGTGCCATCAGAGACGGGGTACTCATGAACACTGAAGCTTTCTTT.